These 3 T cell receptor beta chains share one sample of origin, sequenced in a study of shared clonotypes between healthy human individuals. Sequencing was performed with immunoSEQ multiplex PCR; in TCRdb, only in-frame clones are kept and a portion is missing. The sample has some 2,000,000 clones, about 95% seen once. Positive CCR7 selection of CD45RO-negative cells yielded the naive CD8 cells, and terminally differentiated effector memory CD45RA+ cells were excluded. What was sequenced was naive CD8+ T cells sorted from blood. These receptors were obtained from a man aged 18 to 35 in good health.

The rearrangement links TRBV13 to TRBJ2-7; 7 bases align to TRBD1. The CDR3 is 15 residues long. The trim removed 5 bases at V and 7 bases at J, leaving 14 bases unmatched. In germline, CDR1 is PRHDT, CDR2 FYEKMQ (reference sequence). CDR3 loop: CASSGRTGGPQEQYF. The CDR3, as DNA: TGTGCCAGCAGCGGCCGGACAGGTGGTCCCCAGGAGCAGTACTTC.

V and J are TRBV5-1 and TRBJ1-1; 7 nucleotides match TRBD1. Germline CDR1 and CDR2: SGHRS and YFSETQ. CDR3 length equals 14 residues. V shed 3 bases, J shed 7 bases, and the junction held 9 bases outside the gene matches. CDR3 loop: CASSSSRQGVEAFF. In DNA, the CDR3 is TGCGCCAGCAGCTCGAGCCGACAGGGCGTTGAAGCTTTCTTT.

CDR3 sequence (DNA): TGTGCCAGCAGCTTGGGCCCGGGACAGGGGATATTAATTGAAAACATTCAGTACTTC. Protein: CASSLGPGQGILIENIQYF. The chain links TRBV7-2 to TRBJ2-4; TRBD1 matches 10 bases. This CDR3 has 19 residues. CDR1 SGHTA and CDR2 FQGNSA come from the germline V gene. The J segment lost 5 bases and the V segment lost 3 bases, leaving 16 bases of the junction unmatched. Using reference TRBV7-2 and TRBJ2-4 for the parts outside the CDR3, the full variable domain is GAGVSQSPSNKVTEKGKDVELRCDPISGHTALYWYRQSLGQGLEFLIYFQGNSAPDKSGLPSDRFSAERTGGSVSTLTIQRTQQEDSAVYLCASSLGPGQGILIENIQYFGAGTRLSVL.